The table lists the clone carrying this TCR beta chain with a count of one. The assay was immunoSEQ multiplex PCR, and TCRdb's table has in-frame clones only and misses some. The sample lists a few million clones, 85% to 95% occurring once. This record comes from a study of shared clonotypes between healthy human individuals. The CDR3 runs to 14 residues. V lost 5 bases and J lost 0, with 9 bases in between. Germline CDR1 and CDR2: LNHDA and SQIVND (reference sequence). The source is a man in his late teens or twenties in good health. Some clones in this sample may be carry-over from other donors' samples. The chain has TRBV19 and TRBJ2-3; weak D call: TRBD1 (7 bases). The sample taken for sequencing was naive CD4+ T cells from PBMCs. The sample's subset: CD45RA+ positively selected. The CDR3 sequence is CASSAGQSTDTQYF. DNA of the CDR3: TGTGCCAGTAGTGCGGGACAGAGCACAGATACGCAGTATTTT. The variable domain in full, completed from reference TRBV19 and TRBJ2-3, reads DGGITQSPKYLFRKEGQNVTLSCEQNLNHDAMYWYRQDPGQGLRLIYYSQIVNDFQKGDIAEGYSVSREKKESFPLTVTSAQKNPTAFYLCASSAGQSTDTQYFGPGTRLTVL.